The 6 T cell receptor beta chains in this list originate from one sample, sequenced in a study of cytomegalovirus exposure and HLA in healthy donors. PCR primers comprised 60 Vbeta and 13 Jbeta primers. The method was immunoSEQ multiplex PCR; TCRdb's version includes in-frame clones alone and lacks a portion of them. This table holds approximately 140,000 clones, around 79% found once. Sequenced material: PBMCs. The receptors originated from a female donor in good health and CMV-seronegative.

The chain combines TRBV6-5 with TRBJ2-5; maybe TRBD2 (5 bases). The CDR3 runs to 12 residues. The V end was cut by 8 bases, the J end by 2 bases, with 9 bases between. Germline CDR1 is MNHEY and CDR2 is SVGAGI. CDR3 coding DNA: TGTGCCAGCGCCAGGACTCAAGAGACCCAGTACTTC. This translates into CASARTQETQYF.

V gene TRBV7-2 combines with J gene TRBJ1-1; D gene ambiguous. This CDR3 has 14 amino acids. Looked up from germline, CDR1 is SGHTA and CDR2 is FQGNSA. Trimming left V 1 base short and J 0 bases short, with 6 bases between. DNA for the CDR3: TGTGCCAGCAGCTTAGACATAATGAACACTGAAGCTTTCTTT. It translates to CASSLDIMNTEAFF.

This clone was counted only a few times. The CDR3 DNA is TGTGCCAGCAGCTTAGGGCTGAGGGGGGGAGGAGAGACCCAGTACTTC. Protein: CASSLGLRGGGETQYF. The rearrangement links TRBV11-3 to TRBJ2-5; the D gene is possibly TRBD2 (7 bases). Germline V gene sequence: CDR1 SGHNT, CDR2 YENEEA. The CDR3 totals 16 residues. V shed 1 base and J shed 4 bases, with 16 bases lying between them.

This clone was seen a single time. In DNA, the CDR3 is TGTGCCATCAGTGACGGAGCGGGGGGGCCCTCCGATACGCAGTATTTT. Protein product: CAISDGAGGPSDTQYF. The J gene is TRBJ2-3, the V gene TRBV10-3; TRBD2 aligns across 10 bases. CDR1 and CDR2 from the germline V gene are ENHRY and SYGVKD. The CDR3 spans 16 residues. V lost 3 bases and J lost 6; bases outside the gene matches: 9.

J is TRBJ2-3 and V is TRBV6-4, with TRBD2 identical over 9 bases. The ends lost 2 bases at V and 0 bases at J; junction bases unmatched: 3. The CDR3 has 16 residues. In germline, CDR1 is MRHNA, CDR2 SNTAGT. The CDR3 reads CASSDASGGSTDTQYF. The CDR3, as DNA: TGTGCCAGCAGTGACGCGAGCGGGGGGAGCACAGATACGCAGTATTTT.

The chain has TRBV7-3 and TRBJ1-1; D uncertain. The CDR3 runs to 18 residues. Germline V CDR1 and CDR2: SGHTA, FQGTGA. V dropped 1 base and J dropped 0 bases, with 18 bases sitting between them. The CDR3 reads CASSLRRSNFGMNTEAFF. DNA for the CDR3: TGTGCCAGCAGCTTAAGGCGGAGCAACTTCGGGATGAACACTGAAGCTTTCTTT.